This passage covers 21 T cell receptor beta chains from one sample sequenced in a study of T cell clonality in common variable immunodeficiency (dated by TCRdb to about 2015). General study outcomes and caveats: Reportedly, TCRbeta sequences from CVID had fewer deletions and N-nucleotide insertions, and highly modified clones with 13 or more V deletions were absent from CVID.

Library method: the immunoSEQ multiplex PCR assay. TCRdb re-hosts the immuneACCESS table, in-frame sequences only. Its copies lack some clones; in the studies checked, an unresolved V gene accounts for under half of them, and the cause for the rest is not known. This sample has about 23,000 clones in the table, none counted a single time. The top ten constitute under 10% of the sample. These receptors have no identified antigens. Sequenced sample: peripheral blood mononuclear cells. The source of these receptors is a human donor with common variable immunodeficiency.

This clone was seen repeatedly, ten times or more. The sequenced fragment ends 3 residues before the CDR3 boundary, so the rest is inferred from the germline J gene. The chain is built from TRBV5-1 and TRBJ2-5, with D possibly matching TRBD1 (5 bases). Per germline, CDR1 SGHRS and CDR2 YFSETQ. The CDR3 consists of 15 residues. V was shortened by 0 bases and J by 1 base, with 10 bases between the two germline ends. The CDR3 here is CASSLDVGRQETQYF. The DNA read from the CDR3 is TGCGCCAGCAGCTTGGACGTGGGGCGCCAAGAGACC.

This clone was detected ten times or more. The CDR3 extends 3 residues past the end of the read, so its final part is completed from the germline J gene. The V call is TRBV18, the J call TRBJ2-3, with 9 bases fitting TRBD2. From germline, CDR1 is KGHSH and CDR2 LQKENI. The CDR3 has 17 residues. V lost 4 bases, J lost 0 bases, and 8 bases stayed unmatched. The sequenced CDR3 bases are TGTGCCAGCTCACATACCGCGACTAGCGGAAGCACAGATACG. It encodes CASSHTATSGSTDT. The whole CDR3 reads CASSHTATSGSTDTQYF.

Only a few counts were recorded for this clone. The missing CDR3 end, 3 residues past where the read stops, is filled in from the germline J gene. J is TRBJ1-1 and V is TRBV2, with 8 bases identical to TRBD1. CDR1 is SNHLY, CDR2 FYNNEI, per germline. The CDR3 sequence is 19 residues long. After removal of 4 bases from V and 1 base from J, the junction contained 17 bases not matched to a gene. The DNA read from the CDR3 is TGTGCCAGCAGTGTCTGGGCAGGGGGCGACCCCTTACCGAACACTGAA. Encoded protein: CASSVWAGGDPLPNTE. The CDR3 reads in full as CASSVWAGGDPLPNTEAFF.

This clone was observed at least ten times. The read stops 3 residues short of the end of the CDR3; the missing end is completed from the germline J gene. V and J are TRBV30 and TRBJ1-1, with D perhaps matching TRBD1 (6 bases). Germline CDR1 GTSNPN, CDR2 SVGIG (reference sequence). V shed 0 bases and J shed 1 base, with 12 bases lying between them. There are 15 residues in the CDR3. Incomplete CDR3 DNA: TGTGCCTGGAGTGTGTGGGGGCTGGAGAACACTGAA. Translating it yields CAWSVWGLENTE. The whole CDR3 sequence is CAWSVWGLENTEAFF. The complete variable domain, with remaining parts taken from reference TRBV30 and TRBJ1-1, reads SQTIHQWPATLVQPVGSPLSLECTVEGTSNPNLYWYRQAAGRGLQLLFYSVGIGQISSEVPQNLSASRPQDRQFILSSKKLLLSDSGFYLCAWSVWGLENTEAFFGQGTRLTVV.

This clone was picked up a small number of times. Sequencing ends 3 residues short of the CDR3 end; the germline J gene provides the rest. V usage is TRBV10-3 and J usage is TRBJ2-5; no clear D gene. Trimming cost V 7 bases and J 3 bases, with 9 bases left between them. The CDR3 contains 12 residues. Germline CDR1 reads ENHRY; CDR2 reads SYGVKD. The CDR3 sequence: CAIKSDEETQYF. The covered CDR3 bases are TGTGCCATCAAAAGCGACGAAGAGACC.

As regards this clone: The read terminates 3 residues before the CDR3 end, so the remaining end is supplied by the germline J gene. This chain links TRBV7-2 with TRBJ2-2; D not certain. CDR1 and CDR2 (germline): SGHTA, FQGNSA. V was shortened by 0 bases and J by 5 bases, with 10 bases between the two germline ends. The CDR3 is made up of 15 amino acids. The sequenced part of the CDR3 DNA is TGTGCCAGCAGCTTAGCCCCCACAGAAACCGGGGAG. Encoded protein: CASSLAPTETGE. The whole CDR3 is CASSLAPTETGELFF.

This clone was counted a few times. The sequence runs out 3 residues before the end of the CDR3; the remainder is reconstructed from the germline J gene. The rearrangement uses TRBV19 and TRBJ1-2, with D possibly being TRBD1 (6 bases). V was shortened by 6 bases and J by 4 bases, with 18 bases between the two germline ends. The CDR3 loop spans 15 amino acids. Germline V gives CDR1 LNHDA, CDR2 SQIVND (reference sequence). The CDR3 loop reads CASSPRGGAGYGYTF. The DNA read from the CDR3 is TGTGCCAGTAGCCCTAGGGGGGGCGCTGGCTATGGC. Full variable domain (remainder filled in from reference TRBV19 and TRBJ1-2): DGGITQSPKYLFRKEGQNVTLSCEQNLNHDAMYWYRQDPGQGLRLIYYSQIVNDFQKGDIAEGYSVSREKKESFPLTVTSAQKNPTAFYLCASSPRGGAGYGYTFGSGTRLTVV.

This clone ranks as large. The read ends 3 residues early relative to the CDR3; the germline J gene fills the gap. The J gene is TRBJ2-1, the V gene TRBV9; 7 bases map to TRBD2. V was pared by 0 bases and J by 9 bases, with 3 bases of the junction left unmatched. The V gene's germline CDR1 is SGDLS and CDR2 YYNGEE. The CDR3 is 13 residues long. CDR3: CASSVASGVEQFF. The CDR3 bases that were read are TGTGCCAGCAGCGTAGCCAGCGGGGTTGAG.

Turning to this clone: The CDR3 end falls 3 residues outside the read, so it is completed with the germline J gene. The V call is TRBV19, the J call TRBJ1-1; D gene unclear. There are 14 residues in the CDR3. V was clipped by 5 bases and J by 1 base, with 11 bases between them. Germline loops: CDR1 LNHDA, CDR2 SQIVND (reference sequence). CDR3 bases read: TGTGCCAGTAGTTTTCAAGGGCGGAACACTGAA. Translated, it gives CASSFQGRNTE. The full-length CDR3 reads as CASSFQGRNTEAFF. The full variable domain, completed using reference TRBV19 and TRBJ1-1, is DGGITQSPKYLFRKEGQNVTLSCEQNLNHDAMYWYRQDPGQGLRLIYYSQIVNDFQKGDIAEGYSVSREKKESFPLTVTSAQKNPTAFYLCASSFQGRNTEAFFGQGTRLTVV.

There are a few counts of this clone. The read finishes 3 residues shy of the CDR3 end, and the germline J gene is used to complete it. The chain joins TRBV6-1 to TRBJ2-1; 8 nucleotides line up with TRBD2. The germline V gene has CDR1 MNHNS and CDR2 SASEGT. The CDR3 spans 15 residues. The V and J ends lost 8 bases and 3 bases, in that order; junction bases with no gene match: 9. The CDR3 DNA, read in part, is TGTGCCAGCCGTCAAGGGCTAGCGGGCTACAATGAG. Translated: CASRQGLAGYNE. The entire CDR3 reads CASRQGLAGYNEQFF.

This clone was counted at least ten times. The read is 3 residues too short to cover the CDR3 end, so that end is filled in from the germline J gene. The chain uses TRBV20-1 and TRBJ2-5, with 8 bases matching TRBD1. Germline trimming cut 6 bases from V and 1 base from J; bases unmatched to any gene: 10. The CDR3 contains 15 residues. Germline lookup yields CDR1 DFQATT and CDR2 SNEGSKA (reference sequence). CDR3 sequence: CSAPPPDRGQETQYF. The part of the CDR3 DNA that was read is TGCAGTGCACCTCCACCCGACAGGGGCCAAGAGACC.

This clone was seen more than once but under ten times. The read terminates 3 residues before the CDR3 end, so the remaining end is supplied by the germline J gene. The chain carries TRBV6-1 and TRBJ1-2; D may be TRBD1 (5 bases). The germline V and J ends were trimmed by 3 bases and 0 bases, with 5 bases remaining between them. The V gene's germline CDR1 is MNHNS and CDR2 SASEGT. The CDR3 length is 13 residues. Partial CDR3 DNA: TGTGCCAGCAGTGAGGACACTAACTATGGC. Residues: CASSEDTNYG. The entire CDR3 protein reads CASSEDTNYGYTF.

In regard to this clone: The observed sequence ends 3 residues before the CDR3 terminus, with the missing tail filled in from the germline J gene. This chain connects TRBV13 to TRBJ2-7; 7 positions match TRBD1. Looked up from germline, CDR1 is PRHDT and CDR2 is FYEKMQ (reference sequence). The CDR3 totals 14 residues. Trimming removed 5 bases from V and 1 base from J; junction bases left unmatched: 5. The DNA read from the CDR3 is TGTGCCAGCAGCCAGGGACAGACTTCCTACGAG. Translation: CASSQGQTSYE. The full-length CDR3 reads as CASSQGQTSYEQYF.

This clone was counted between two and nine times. The CDR3 spells CASKVGQSNYGYTF. The CDR3 bases that were read are TGTGCCAGTAAGGTGGGACAGTCTAACTATGGC. The chain employs TRBV19 and TRBJ1-2; 7 bases agree with TRBD1. The read gets to within 3 residues of the CDR3 end, and the germline J gene fills in the rest. V dropped 7 bases and J dropped 0; count of bases not matched to a gene: 5. This CDR3 has 14 amino acids. Germline CDR1 LNHDA, CDR2 SQIVND (reference sequence).

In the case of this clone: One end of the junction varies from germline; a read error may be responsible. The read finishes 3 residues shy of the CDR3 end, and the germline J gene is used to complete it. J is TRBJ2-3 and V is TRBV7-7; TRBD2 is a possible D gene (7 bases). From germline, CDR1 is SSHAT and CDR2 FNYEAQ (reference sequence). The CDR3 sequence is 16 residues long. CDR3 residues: CASSLIAGAGTDTQYF. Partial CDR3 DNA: TGTGCTAGCAGCTTAATTGCGGGGGCGGGGACAGATACG.

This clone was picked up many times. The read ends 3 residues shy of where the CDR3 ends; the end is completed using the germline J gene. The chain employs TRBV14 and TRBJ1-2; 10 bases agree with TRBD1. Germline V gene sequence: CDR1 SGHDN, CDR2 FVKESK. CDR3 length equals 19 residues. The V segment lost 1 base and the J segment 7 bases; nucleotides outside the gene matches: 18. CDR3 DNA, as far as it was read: TGTGCCAGCAGCCAAGGCCAACCGGGACAGGGGTTCGACCTGGGTGGC. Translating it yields CASSQGQPGQGFDLGG. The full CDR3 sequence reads CASSQGQPGQGFDLGGYTF.

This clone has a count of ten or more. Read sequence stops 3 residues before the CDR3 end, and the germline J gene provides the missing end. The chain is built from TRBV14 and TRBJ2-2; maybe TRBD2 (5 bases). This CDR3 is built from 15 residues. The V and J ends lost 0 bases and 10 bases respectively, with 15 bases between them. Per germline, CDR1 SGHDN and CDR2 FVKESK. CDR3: CASSQDPSIRSELFF. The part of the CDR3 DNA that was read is TGTGCCAGCAGCCAAGATCCTAGCATTCGGTCGGAG.

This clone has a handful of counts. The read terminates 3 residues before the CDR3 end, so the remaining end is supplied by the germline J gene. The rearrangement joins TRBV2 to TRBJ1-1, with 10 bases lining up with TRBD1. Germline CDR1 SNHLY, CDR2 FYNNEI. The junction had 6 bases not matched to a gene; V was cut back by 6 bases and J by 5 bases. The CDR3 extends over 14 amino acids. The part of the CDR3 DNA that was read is TGTGCCAGCAGGGCCGACAGGGGGCTTACTGAA. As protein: CASRADRGLTE. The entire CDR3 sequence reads CASRADRGLTEAFF.

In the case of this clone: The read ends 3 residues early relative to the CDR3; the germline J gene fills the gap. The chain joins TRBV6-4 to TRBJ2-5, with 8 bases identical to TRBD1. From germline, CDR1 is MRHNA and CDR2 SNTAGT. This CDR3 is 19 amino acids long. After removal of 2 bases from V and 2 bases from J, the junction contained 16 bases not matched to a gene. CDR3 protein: CASSDLVPGQVQRQETQYF. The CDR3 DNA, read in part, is TGTGCCAGCAGTGACCTAGTCCCGGGACAGGTTCAGAGGCAAGAGACC.

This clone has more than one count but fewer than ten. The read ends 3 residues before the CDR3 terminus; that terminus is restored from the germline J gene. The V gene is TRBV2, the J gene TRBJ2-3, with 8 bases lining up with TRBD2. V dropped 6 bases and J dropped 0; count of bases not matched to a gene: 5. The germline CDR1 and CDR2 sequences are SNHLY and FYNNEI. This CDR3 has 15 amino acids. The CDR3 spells CASSAGGGSTDTQYF. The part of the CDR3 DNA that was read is TGTGCCAGCAGCGCCGGGGGGGGAAGCACAGATACG. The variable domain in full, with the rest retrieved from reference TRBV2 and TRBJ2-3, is EPEVTQTPSHQVTQMGQEVILRCVPISNHLYFYWYRQILGQKVEFLVSFYNNEISEKSEIFDDQFSVERPDGSNFTLKIRSTKLEDSAMYFCASSAGGGSTDTQYFGPGTRLTVL.

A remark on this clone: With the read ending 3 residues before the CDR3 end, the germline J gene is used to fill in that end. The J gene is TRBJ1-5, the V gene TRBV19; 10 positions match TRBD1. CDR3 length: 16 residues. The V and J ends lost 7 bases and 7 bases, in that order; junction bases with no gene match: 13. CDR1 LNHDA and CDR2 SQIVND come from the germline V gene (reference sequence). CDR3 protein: CASMPEGQGRGQPQHF. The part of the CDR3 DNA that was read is TGTGCCAGTATGCCGGAGGGACAGGGGCGAGGCCAGCCC.